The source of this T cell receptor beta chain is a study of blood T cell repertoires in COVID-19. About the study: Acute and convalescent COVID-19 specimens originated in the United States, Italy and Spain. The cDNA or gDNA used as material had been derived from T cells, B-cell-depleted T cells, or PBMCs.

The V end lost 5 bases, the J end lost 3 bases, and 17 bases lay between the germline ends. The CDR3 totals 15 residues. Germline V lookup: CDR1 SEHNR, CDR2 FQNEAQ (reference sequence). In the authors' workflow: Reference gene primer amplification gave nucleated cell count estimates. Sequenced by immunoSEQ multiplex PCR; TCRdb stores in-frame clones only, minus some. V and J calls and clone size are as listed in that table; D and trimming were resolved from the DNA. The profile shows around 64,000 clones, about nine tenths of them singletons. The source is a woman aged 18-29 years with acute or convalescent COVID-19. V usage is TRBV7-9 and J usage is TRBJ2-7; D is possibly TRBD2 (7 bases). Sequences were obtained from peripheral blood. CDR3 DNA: TGTGCCAGCAGCGCTTTTTCCGGGGGGCTCTACGAGCAGTACTTC. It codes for CASSAFSGGLYEQYF.